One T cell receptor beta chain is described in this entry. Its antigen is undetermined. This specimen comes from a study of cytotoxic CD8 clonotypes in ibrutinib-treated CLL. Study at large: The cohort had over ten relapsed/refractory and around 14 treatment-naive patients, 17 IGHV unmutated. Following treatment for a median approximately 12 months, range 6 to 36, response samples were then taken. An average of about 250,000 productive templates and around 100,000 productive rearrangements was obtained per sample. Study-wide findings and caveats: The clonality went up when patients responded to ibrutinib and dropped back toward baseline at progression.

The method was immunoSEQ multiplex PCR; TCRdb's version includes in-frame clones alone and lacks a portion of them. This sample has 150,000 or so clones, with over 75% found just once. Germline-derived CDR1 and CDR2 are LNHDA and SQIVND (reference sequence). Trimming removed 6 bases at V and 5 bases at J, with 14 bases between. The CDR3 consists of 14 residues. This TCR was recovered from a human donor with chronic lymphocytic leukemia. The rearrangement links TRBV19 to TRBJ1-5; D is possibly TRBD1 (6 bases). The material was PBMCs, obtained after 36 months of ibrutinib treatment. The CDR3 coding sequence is TGTGCCAGTAGCGAAACGGACAGTGATCAGCCCCAGCATTTT. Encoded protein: CASSETDSDQPQHF.